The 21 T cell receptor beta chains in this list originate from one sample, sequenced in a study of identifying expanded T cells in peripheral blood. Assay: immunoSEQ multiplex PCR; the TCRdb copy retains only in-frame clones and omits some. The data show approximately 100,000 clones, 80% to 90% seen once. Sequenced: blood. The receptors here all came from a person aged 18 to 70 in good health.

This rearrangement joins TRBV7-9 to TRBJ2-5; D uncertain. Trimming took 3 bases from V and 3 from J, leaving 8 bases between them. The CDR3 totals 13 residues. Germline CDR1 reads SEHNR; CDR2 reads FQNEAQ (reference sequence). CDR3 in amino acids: CASSFGQEETQYF. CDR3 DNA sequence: TGTGCCAGCAGCTTCGGTCAGGAAGAGACCCAGTACTTC.

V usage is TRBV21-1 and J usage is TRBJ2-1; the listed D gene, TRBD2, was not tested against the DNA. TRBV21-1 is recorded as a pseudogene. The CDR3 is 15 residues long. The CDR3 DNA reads TGTGCCAGCAGCAGTCGACTAGCGGGTCGAGATGAGCAGTTCTTC. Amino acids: CASSSRLAGRDEQFF.

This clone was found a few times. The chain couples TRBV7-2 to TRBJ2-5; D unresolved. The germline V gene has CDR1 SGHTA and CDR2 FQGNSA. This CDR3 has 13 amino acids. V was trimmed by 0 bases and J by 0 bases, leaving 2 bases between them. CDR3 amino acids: CASSLANQETQYF. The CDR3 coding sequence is TGTGCCAGCAGCTTAGCCAACCAAGAGACCCAGTACTTC.

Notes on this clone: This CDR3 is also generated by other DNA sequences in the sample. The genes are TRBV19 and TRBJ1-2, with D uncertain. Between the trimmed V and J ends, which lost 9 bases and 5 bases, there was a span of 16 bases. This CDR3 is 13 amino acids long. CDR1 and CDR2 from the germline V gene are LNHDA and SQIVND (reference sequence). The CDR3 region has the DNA TGTGCCAGCAGTCCCGACGGCGATTATGGCTACACCTTC. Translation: CASSPDGDYGYTF.

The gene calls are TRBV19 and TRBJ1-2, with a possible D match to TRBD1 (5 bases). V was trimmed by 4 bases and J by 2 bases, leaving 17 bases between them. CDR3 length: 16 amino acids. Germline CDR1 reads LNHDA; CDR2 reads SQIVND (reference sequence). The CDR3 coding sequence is TGTGCCAGTAGTACCCCGTGGGGGATTACGAACTATGGCTACACCTTC. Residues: CASSTPWGITNYGYTF.

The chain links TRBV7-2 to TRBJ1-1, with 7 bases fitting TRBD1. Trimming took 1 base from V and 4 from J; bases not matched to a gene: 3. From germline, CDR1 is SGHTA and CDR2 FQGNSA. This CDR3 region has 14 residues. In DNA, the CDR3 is TGTGCCAGCAGCTTAGTACGGACAGGCACTGAAGCTTTCTTT. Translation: CASSLVRTGTEAFF.

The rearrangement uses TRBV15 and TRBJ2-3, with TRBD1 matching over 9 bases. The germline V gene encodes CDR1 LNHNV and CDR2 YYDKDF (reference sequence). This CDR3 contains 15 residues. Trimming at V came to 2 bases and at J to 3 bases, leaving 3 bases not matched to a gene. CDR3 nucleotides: TGTGCCACCAGCAGAATACAGGGGGCGACAGATACGCAGTATTTT. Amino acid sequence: CATSRIQGATDTQYF.

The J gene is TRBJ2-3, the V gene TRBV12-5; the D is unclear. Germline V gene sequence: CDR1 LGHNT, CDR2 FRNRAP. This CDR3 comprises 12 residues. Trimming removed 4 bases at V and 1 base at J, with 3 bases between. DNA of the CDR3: TGTGCTAGTGGTTCGGGCACAGATACGCAGTATTTT. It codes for CASGSGTDTQYF.

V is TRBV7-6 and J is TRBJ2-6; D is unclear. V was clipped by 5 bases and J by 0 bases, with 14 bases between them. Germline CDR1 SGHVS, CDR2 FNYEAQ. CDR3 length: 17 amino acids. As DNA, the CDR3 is TGTGCCAGCAGCCCCTCCGTGGGCAGCTCTGGGGCCAACGTCCTGACTTTC. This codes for CASSPSVGSSGANVLTF.

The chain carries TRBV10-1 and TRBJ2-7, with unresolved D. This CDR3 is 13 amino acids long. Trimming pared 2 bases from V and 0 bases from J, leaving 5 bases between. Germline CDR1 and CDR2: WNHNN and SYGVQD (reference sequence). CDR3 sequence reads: CASSEGFSYEQYF. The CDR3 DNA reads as TGCGCCAGCAGTGAGGGTTTCTCCTACGAGCAGTACTTC.

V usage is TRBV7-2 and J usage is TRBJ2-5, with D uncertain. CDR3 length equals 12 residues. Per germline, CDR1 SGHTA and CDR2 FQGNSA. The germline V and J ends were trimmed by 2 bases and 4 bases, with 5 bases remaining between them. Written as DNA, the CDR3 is TGTGCCAGCAGCTTAAGCCGAGAGACCCAGTACTTC. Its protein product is CASSLSRETQYF.

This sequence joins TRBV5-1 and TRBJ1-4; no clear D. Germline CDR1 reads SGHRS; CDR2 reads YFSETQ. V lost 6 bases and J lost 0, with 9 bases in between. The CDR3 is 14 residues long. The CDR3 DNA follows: TGCGCCAGCAAGGACCAGTCAACTAATGAAAAACTGTTTTTT. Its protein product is CASKDQSTNEKLFF. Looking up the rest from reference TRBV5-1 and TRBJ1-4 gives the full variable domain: KAGVTQTPRYLIKTRGQQVTLSCSPISGHRSVSWYQQTPGQGLQFLFEYFSETQRNKGNFPGRFSGRQFSNSRSEMNVSTLELGDSALYLCASKDQSTNEKLFFGSGTQLSVL.

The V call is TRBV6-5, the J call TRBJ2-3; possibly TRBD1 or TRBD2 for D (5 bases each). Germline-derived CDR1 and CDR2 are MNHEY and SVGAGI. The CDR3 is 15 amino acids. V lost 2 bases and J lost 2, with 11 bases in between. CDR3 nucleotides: TGTGCCAGCAGTTACCCTCCGGGGACCACAGATACGCAGTATTTT. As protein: CASSYPPGTTDTQYF.

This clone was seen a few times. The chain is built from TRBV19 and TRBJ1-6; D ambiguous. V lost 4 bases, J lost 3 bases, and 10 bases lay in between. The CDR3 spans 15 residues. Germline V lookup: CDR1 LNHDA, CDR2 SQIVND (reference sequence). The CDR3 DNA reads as TGTGCCAGTAGTAGGCAGGCGAACTATAATTCACCCCTCCACTTT. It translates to CASSRQANYNSPLHF. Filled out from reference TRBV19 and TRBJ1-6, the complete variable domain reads DGGITQSPKYLFRKEGQNVTLSCEQNLNHDAMYWYRQDPGQGLRLIYYSQIVNDFQKGDIAEGYSVSREKKESFPLTVTSAQKNPTAFYLCASSRQANYNSPLHFGNGTRLTVT.

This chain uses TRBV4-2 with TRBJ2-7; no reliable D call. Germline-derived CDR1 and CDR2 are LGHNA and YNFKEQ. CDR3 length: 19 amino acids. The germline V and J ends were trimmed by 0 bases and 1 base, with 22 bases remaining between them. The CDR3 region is CASSQEFRADTKDSYEQYF. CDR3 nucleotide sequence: TGTGCCAGCAGCCAAGAATTTAGGGCCGATACTAAAGATTCCTACGAGCAGTACTTC.

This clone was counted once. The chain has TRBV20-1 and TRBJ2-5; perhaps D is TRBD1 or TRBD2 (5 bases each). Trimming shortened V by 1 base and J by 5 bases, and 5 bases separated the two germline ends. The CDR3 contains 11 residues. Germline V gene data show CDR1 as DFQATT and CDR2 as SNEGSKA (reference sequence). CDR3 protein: CSARGDETQYF. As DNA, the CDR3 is TGCAGTGCTAGAGGGGACGAGACCCAGTACTTC.

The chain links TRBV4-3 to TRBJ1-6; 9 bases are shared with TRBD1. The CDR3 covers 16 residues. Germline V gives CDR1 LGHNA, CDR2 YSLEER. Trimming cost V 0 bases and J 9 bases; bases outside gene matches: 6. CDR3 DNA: TGCGCCAGCAGCCAAGAAGCGGGGACAGGGAGTTCACCCCTCCACTTT. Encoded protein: CASSQEAGTGSSPLHF.

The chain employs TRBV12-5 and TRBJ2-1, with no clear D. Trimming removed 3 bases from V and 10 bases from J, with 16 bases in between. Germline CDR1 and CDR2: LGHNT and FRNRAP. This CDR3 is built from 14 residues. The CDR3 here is CASGLGQVPREQFF. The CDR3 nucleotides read TGTGCTAGTGGTTTAGGGCAGGTACCACGAGAGCAGTTCTTC.

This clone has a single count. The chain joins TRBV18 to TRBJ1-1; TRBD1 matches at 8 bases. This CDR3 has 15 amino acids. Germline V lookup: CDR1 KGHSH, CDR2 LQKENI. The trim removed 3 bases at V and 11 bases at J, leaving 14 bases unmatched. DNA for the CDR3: TGTGCCAGCTCACCTCAAAGACAGGGGTCGTATACGGCTTTCTTT. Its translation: CASSPQRQGSYTAFF.

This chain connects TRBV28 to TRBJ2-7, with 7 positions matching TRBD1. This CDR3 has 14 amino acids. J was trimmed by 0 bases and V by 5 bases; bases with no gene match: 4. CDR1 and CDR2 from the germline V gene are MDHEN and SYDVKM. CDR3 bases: TGTGCCAGCAGTCAGACAGGGCTCTCCTACGAGCAGTACTTC. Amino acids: CASSQTGLSYEQYF.

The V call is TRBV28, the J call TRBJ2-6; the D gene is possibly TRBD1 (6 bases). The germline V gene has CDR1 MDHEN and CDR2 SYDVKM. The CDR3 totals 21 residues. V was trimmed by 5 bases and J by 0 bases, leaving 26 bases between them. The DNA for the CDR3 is TGTGCCAGCAGTGAGGTTTGGGGCAGGGGATCCATTTTCTCTGGGGCCAACGTCCTGACTTTC. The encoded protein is CASSEVWGRGSIFSGANVLTF.